The next 29 T cell receptor beta chains were all read from a single sample in a study of CD8 T cells in ankylosing spondylitis. Study conclusions and caveats: Blood of patients with ankylosing spondylitis appeared to be characterized by a TCR beta motif of several highly homologous variants.

TCRdb redid the calling of the 5' RACE reads with MiXCR, one entry per CDR3 protein. The sample carries 400,000 to 450,000 distinct CDR3 sequences, more than 15% recorded once. These TCRs are of unknown antigen specificity. Sequenced input: blood, either unsorted or a sorted T cell fraction (not recorded which). The receptors were gathered from a male donor with ankylosing spondylitis.

The chain links TRBV5-1 to TRBJ2-5; 8 bases fit TRBD1. Germline V gives CDR1 SGHRS, CDR2 YFSETQ. The CDR3 has 15 residues. Unmatched junction bases numbered 9, after V lost 4 bases and J lost 4 bases. CDR3 coding DNA: TGCGCCAGCAGCATGCGCCAGGGGGCCGGAGAGACCCAGTACTTC. Translated, it gives CASSMRQGAGETQYF.

This clonotype appeared many times. V usage is TRBV5-1 and J usage is TRBJ1-1, with D maybe TRBD1 (6 bases). Germline V CDR1 and CDR2: SGHRS, YFSETQ. CDR3 length equals 15 residues. Trimming removed 1 base at V and 3 bases at J, with 13 bases between. The CDR3 protein is CASSLTGRGDTEAFF. The CDR3 DNA is TGCGCCAGCAGCTTGACCGGCAGGGGTGACACTGAAGCTTTCTTT.

This clonotype was counted many times. The gene calls are TRBV10-3 and TRBJ2-7; D gene unclear. The CDR3 consists of 12 residues. Germline CDR1 ENHRY, CDR2 SYGVKD. V was trimmed by 5 bases and J by 6 bases, leaving 11 bases between them. The CDR3 nucleotides read TGTGCCATCAGTCCCCTTGGACCCGAGCAGTACTTC. This gives the protein CAISPLGPEQYF.

This clonotype was seen a handful of times. The chain has TRBV20-1 and TRBJ2-4, with a possible D match to TRBD2 (5 bases). Per germline, CDR1 DFQATT and CDR2 SNEGSKA (reference sequence). The CDR3 loop spans 11 amino acids. V was cut by 3 bases and J by 8 bases, with 8 bases left in between. CDR3 in DNA: TGCAGTGCTAGCGGAGGAGACATTCAGTACTTC. It encodes CSASGGDIQYF.

The gene calls are TRBV12-3 or TRBV12-4 and TRBJ1-2; 9 bases align to TRBD1. There are 15 residues in the CDR3. V lost 5 bases and J lost 4; bases outside the gene matches: 8. CDR3 bases: TGTGCCAGCAGTGCCCCCGGGACAGGGTCCTATGGCTACACCTTC. This gives the protein CASSAPGTGSYGYTF.

The gene calls are TRBV7-9 and TRBJ1-4, with D possibly being TRBD1 (6 bases). The V gene's germline CDR1 is SEHNR and CDR2 FQNEAQ (reference sequence). The CDR3 runs 16 residues. V shed 2 bases and J shed 2 bases, with 12 bases lying between them. The DNA of the CDR3 is TGTGCCAGCAGCTTAAGGGCGACAGGCACTAATGAAAAACTGTTTTTT. This gives the protein CASSLRATGTNEKLFF.

The rearrangement joins TRBV7-6 to TRBJ1-1; D remains unclear. V lost 1 base to trimming and J lost 4 bases, with 19 bases between them. The CDR3 is 17 amino acids. Germline V CDR1 and CDR2: SGHVS, FNYEAQ. In DNA, the CDR3 is TGTGCCAGCAGCTTAGTAGGTCGGCCGACCCTGGGCACTGAAGCTTTCTTT. Its protein is CASSLVGRPTLGTEAFF.

The sample holds a few counts of this clonotype. The J gene is TRBJ1-1, the V gene TRBV4-2, with D hard to call. There are 18 residues in the CDR3. V lost 0 bases to trimming and J lost 0 bases, with 17 bases between them. Germline V gives CDR1 LGHNA, CDR2 YNFKEQ. The CDR3 bases are TGTGCCAGCAGCCAAGATGGGAGAGGAGGCCCCGTGAACACTGAAGCTTTCTTT. Its protein is CASSQDGRGGPVNTEAFF.

This clonotype was seen a handful of times. The rearrangement uses TRBV2 and TRBJ1-1, with 7 bases lining up with TRBD1. The germline V gene has CDR1 SNHLY and CDR2 FYNNEI. Losses at the gene ends were 5 bases for V and 4 bases for J; bases not matched to a gene: 10. This CDR3 contains 15 residues. CDR3 nucleotides: TGTGCCAGCAGTAAGATGGTAGGGGGCATCACTGAAGCTTTCTTT. The encoded protein is CASSKMVGGITEAFF.

The gene calls are TRBV5-1 and TRBJ1-5, with 7 bases identical to TRBD1. V dropped 0 bases and J dropped 4; count of bases not matched to a gene: 4. CDR3 size: 15 residues. Germline V gene sequence: CDR1 SGHRS, CDR2 YFSETQ. CDR3 sequence (DNA): TGCGCCAGCAGCTTGGAAGGGGGCGAGAATCAGCCCCAGCATTTT. It specifies CASSLEGGENQPQHF.

In the case of this clonotype: Given a much more abundant clone one base away, this may be a read error. The chain carries TRBV7-2 and TRBJ2-7; 7 nucleotides align to TRBD2. Germline loops: CDR1 SGHTA, CDR2 FQGNSA. CDR3 length: 14 residues. The junction had 10 bases not matched to a gene; V was cut back by 5 bases and J by 6 bases. The CDR3 loop is CASSRTSTICEQYF. The CDR3 DNA follows: TGTGCCAGCAGCCGGACTAGTACGATCTGCGAGCAGTACTTC. Full variable domain (rest looked up from reference TRBV7-2 and TRBJ2-7): GAGVSQSPSNKVTEKGKDVELRCDPISGHTALYWYRQSLGQGLEFLIYFQGNSAPDKSGLPSDRFSAERTGGSVSTLTIQRTQQEDSAVYLCASSRTSTICEQYFGPGTRLTVT.

The rearrangement joins TRBV12-3 or TRBV12-4 to TRBJ2-1, with 8 bases aligning to TRBD2. The CDR3 loop spans 14 amino acids. With 7 bases clipped from V and 3 bases from J, the junction kept 5 bases outside the gene matches. CDR3 coding DNA: TGTGCCAGCACCCAGCGGGAGTTCTACAATGAGCAGTTCTTC. Protein: CASTQREFYNEQFF.

V usage is TRBV28 and J usage is TRBJ2-7; D may be TRBD1 or TRBD2 (5 bases each). V lost 4 bases to trimming and J lost 6 bases, with 10 bases between them. The germline CDR1 and CDR2 sequences are MDHEN and SYDVKM. CDR3 size: 12 residues. The CDR3 loop is CASSSGTREQYF. DNA for the CDR3: TGTGCCAGCAGTTCCGGGACGCGCGAGCAGTACTTC.

The rearrangement joins TRBV3-1 to TRBJ1-5; TRBD1 might be the D (5 bases). The CDR3 runs 16 residues. Trimming pared 1 base from V and 2 bases from J, leaving 12 bases between. The germline CDR1 and CDR2 sequences are LGHDT and YNNKEL (reference sequence). The chain's CDR3 is CASSQGGQGGNQPQHF. As DNA, the CDR3 is TGTGCCAGCAGCCAAGGCGGTCAGGGCGGCAATCAGCCCCAGCATTTT.

Here the CDR3 DNA reads TGTGCCACCAGCTCCCGCGGGGTAGGGATCAATGAGCAGTTCTTC. Protein sequence: CATSSRGVGINEQFF. This sequence joins TRBV15 and TRBJ2-1; D might be TRBD2 (6 bases). The CDR3 contains 15 residues. Germline CDR1 is LNHNV and CDR2 is YYDKDF (reference sequence). Trimming stripped 5 bases from V and 6 bases from J, with 17 bases between.

This clonotype has just a few counts. This CDR3 is CASSIAGSGTEAFF. In nucleotides, the CDR3 is TGTGCCAGCAGCATTGCAGGGTCGGGCACTGAAGCTTTCTTT. The chain links TRBV9 to TRBJ1-1; maybe TRBD1 (5 bases). V lost 4 bases and J 4 bases, leaving 14 bases between the germline ends. This CDR3 has 14 residues. CDR1 and CDR2 (germline): SGDLS, YYNGEE.

The V call is TRBV7-9, the J call TRBJ2-5; the D is unclear. This CDR3 spans 12 amino acids. Germline loops: CDR1 SEHNR, CDR2 FQNEAQ (reference sequence). Trimming cost V 0 bases and J 6 bases, with 5 bases left between them. The CDR3 spells CASSLALKTQYF. As DNA, the CDR3 is TGTGCCAGCAGCTTAGCGCTAAAGACCCAGTACTTC. Supplemented by reference TRBV7-9 and TRBJ2-5, the full variable domain reads DTGVSQNPRHKITKRGQNVTFRCDPISEHNRLYWYRQTLGQGPEFLTYFQNEAQLEKSRLLSDRFSAERPKGSFSTLEIQRTEQGDSAMYLCASSLALKTQYFGPGTRLLVL.

The V and J genes are TRBV4-1 and TRBJ1-4; D perhaps matches TRBD1 (5 bases). The germline CDR1 and CDR2 sequences are MGHRA and YSYEKL. Trimming cost V 4 bases and J 5 bases, with 20 bases left between them. The CDR3 is 17 residues long. This CDR3 is CASSRQLRQNKNEKLFF. The CDR3 coding sequence is TGCGCCAGCAGCCGCCAGCTCAGACAGAACAAAAATGAAAAACTGTTTTTT.

This chain connects TRBV15 to TRBJ1-5, with D possibly being TRBD1 (6 bases). This CDR3 has 13 amino acids. The V and J ends lost 3 bases and 6 bases respectively, with 9 bases between them. Germline values: CDR1 LNHNV, CDR2 YYDKDF (reference sequence). The CDR3 loop is CATSSTGTQPQHF. The CDR3 nucleotides are TGTGCCACCAGCAGTACAGGGACTCAGCCCCAGCATTTT.

The CDR3 bases are TGTGCCAGCAGCTTCTCGGGGCCCACCTACGAGCAGTACTTC. Its protein product is CASSFSGPTYEQYF. The gene calls are TRBV11-3 and TRBJ2-7; D tentatively fits TRBD1 or TRBD2 (5 bases each). The CDR3 contains 14 residues. Germline CDR1 is SGHNT and CDR2 is YENEEA. Trimming took 3 bases from V and 2 from J, leaving 11 bases between them. Together with reference TRBV11-3 and TRBJ2-7, the CDR3 gives the full variable domain: EAGVVQSPRYKIIEKKQPVAFWCNPISGHNTLYWYLQNLGQGPELLIRYENEEAVDDSQLPKDRFSAERLKGVDSTLKIQPAELGDSAVYLCASSFSGPTYEQYFGPGTRLTVT.

This clonotype has more than one count but fewer than ten. The V gene is TRBV19, the J gene TRBJ1-5, with D tentatively TRBD1 (5 bases). The CDR3 runs 13 residues. Germline-derived CDR1 and CDR2 are LNHDA and SQIVND (reference sequence). Trimming removed 7 bases from V and 2 bases from J, with 9 bases in between. This CDR3 reads CASTGQRNQPQHF. In DNA form, the CDR3 reads TGTGCCAGTACGGGGCAGCGCAATCAGCCCCAGCATTTT.

This clonotype was recorded a few times. The rearrangement joins TRBV20-1 to TRBJ2-1, with TRBD2 as a possible D gene (6 bases). Germline CDR1 DFQATT, CDR2 SNEGSKA (reference sequence). The length of the CDR3 is 12 residues. Trimming pared 2 bases from V and 7 bases from J, leaving 9 bases between. CDR3 sequence (DNA): TGCAGTGCTAGATCTGGGAGGAATGAGCAGTTCTTC. This gives the protein CSARSGRNEQFF.

In this sample, this clonotype turned up a few times. The chain has TRBV9 and TRBJ2-7; 8 nucleotides line up with TRBD2. CDR3 length: 14 amino acids. The junction had 5 bases not matched to a gene; V was cut back by 0 bases and J by 6 bases. The germline gives CDR1 SGDLS, CDR2 YYNGEE. The CDR3 here is CASSVDGGAREQYF. In nucleotides, the CDR3 is TGTGCCAGCAGCGTAGACGGGGGGGCCCGCGAGCAGTACTTC.

The chain employs TRBV9 and TRBJ1-1; 7 bases are a match to TRBD1. CDR1 and CDR2 (germline): SGDLS, YYNGEE. There are 14 residues in the CDR3. Germline trimming cut 3 bases from V and 5 bases from J; bases unmatched to any gene: 7. The chain's CDR3 is CASSGRGQGTEAFF. CDR3 coding DNA: TGTGCCAGCAGCGGTAGGGGGCAGGGTACTGAAGCTTTCTTT.

This clonotype was observed many times. The chain combines TRBV20-1 with TRBJ2-2; D may be TRBD1 or TRBD2 (6 bases each). Germline V CDR1 and CDR2: DFQATT, SNEGSKA (reference sequence). This CDR3 has 14 amino acids. The V end was cut by 3 bases, the J end by 4 bases, with 12 bases between. CDR3: CSARAGHPTGELFF. CDR3 coding DNA: TGCAGTGCTAGGGCGGGACACCCCACCGGGGAGCTGTTTTTT.

This clonotype was recorded a few times. This chain links TRBV5-1 with TRBJ1-5, with a possible D match to TRBD1 (5 bases). Trimming took 0 bases from V and 7 from J, leaving 11 bases between them. CDR1 SGHRS and CDR2 YFSETQ come from the germline V gene. This CDR3 contains 14 residues. The CDR3 coding sequence is TGCGCCAGCAGCTTGGAGGGGTCGTCCCAGCCCCAGCATTTT. It codes for CASSLEGSSQPQHF.

This clonotype was detected many times. CDR3 residues: CASSLDRAAGSPLHF. CDR3 coding DNA: TGCGCCAGCAGCTTGGACAGGGCCGCGGGGTCACCCCTCCACTTT. V gene TRBV5-1 combines with J gene TRBJ1-6; D perhaps matches TRBD1 (6 bases). V was cut by 0 bases and J by 10 bases, with 14 bases left in between. Germline-derived CDR1 and CDR2 are SGHRS and YFSETQ. The CDR3 runs to 15 residues.

CDR3 DNA: TGTGCCAGCAGTACAGGGAGGTATAGTAATGATGAGCAGTTCTTC. It yields the protein CASSTGRYSNDEQFF. V and J are TRBV5-8 and TRBJ2-1; D may match TRBD1 or TRBD2 (6 bases each). The V end was cut by 5 bases, the J end by 8 bases, with 20 bases between. Germline CDR1 reads SGHTS; CDR2 reads YDEGEE. The CDR3 covers 15 residues.

The chain carries TRBV5-1 and TRBJ1-6; D is unresolved. This CDR3 is 15 amino acids long. Trimming took off 0 bases at V and 7 bases at J, with 11 bases between the two ends. Looked up from germline, CDR1 is SGHRS and CDR2 is YFSETQ. The DNA of the CDR3 is TGCGCCAGCAGCTTGGGGGCAGGCCCGAATTCACCCCTCCACTTT. It codes for CASSLGAGPNSPLHF. Looking up the rest from reference TRBV5-1 and TRBJ1-6 gives the full variable domain: KAGVTQTPRYLIKTRGQQVTLSCSPISGHRSVSWYQQTPGQGLQFLFEYFSETQRNKGNFPGRFSGRQFSNSRSEMNVSTLELGDSALYLCASSLGAGPNSPLHFGNGTRLTVT.